One and the same sample provided the 15 T cell receptor beta chains below, sequenced in a study of low-dose radiotherapy and immunotherapy resistance in tumors. Priming of first-strand cDNA relied on TRAV- and TRBV-specific primers (covering alpha and beta chains). TCR amplification involved about 20 PCR cycles with a constant-region primer and V-primer adapter. TCRdb re-called the reads through MiXCR, storing one row per CDR3 protein. Among 65,000 to 85,000 distinct CDR3 sequences, around 17% were seen once, and the ten largest hold about 1.3%. Time point given: after trial treatment. Treatment: LDRT plus nivolumab, ipilimumab, low-dose cyclophosphamide and aspirin (RACIN trial). The sample in question was PBMCs, obtained after low-dose radiotherapy plus immunotherapy. The receptors come from a male donor with prostate cancer.

Worth noting for this clonotype: A far larger clone is only one base removed, so a read error is likely. The V gene is TRBV27, the J gene TRBJ1-1, with D possibly TRBD1 on 6 matching bases. Germline V lookup: CDR1 MNHEY, CDR2 SMNVEV (reference sequence). This CDR3 is built from 15 residues. The CDR3 nucleotides are TGTGCCAGCAGTTTCCAAAGGGGCAGGGGCACTGAAGCTTACTTT. Its translation is CASSFQRGRGTEAYF.

The table lists this clonotype with many counts. The junction and the germline gene differ at one end; a read error may be behind it. The rearrangement joins TRBV5-3 to TRBJ1-1, with D hard to call. TRBV5-3 is an open reading frame, and its role is uncertain. CDR3 length: 13 residues. For the CDR3, the DNA is TGTGCCAGCAGCTCGGCCATTTCCGGCGGAGCTTTCTTT. The encoded protein is CASSSAISGGAFF.

The V and J genes are TRBV5-6 and TRBJ2-3, with 7 bases fitting TRBD2. The CDR3 runs to 14 residues. Germline V gives CDR1 SGHDT, CDR2 YYEEEE. The trim removed 0 bases at V and 5 bases at J, leaving 3 bases unmatched. The CDR3 nucleotides are TGTGCCAGCAGCTTGGGGGTAGCGGGAGATACGCAGTATTTT. Its protein product is CASSLGVAGDTQYF.

This clonotype was seen many times. The chain links TRBV7-2 to TRBJ2-1, with 11 bases aligning to TRBD2. The CDR3 totals 13 residues. V was pared by 8 bases and J by 8 bases, with 5 bases of the junction left unmatched. In germline, CDR1 is SGHTA, CDR2 FQGNSA. CDR3 sequence: CASGLAGGYEQFF. CDR3 DNA: TGTGCCAGCGGGCTAGCGGGAGGTTATGAGCAGTTCTTC.

The J gene is TRBJ2-5, the V gene TRBV5-5, with 7 bases aligning to TRBD1. The V segment lost 1 base and the J segment 5 bases; nucleotides outside the gene matches: 2. The CDR3 length is 13 residues. The germline gives CDR1 SGHKS, CDR2 YYEKEE (reference sequence). In nucleotides, the CDR3 is TGTGCCAGCAGCTTGACAGGGGACGAGACCCAGTACTTC. It codes for CASSLTGDETQYF.

This clonotype has a count of ten or more. The chain employs TRBV6-5 and TRBJ1-1; D is perhaps TRBD1 (6 bases). V dropped 5 bases and J dropped 0 bases, with 13 bases sitting between them. Germline V CDR1 and CDR2: MNHEY, SVGAGI. The CDR3 covers 15 residues. DNA of the CDR3: TGTGCCAGCAGTACAAGGGGGGGGGTGAACACTGAAGCTTTCTTT. Translated, it gives CASSTRGGVNTEAFF.

In this sample, this clonotype turned up many times. The gene calls are TRBV6-2 or TRBV6-3 and TRBJ2-3; a possible D gene is TRBD2 (6 bases). The CDR3 is 15 amino acids. CDR1 is MNHEY, CDR2 SVGEGT, per germline. V lost 10 bases, J lost 2 bases, and 19 bases lay in between. Here the CDR3 DNA reads TGTGCCACCAGCCGGGGCGGGGCTATCACAGATACGCAGTATTTT. Protein sequence: CATSRGGAITDTQYF.

This clonotype was counted at least ten times. The chain is built from TRBV7-9 and TRBJ2-3; 7 bases align to TRBD2. The CDR3 has 14 residues. V lost 2 bases to trimming and J lost 3 bases; unmatched junction nucleotides: 2. Germline values: CDR1 SEHNR, CDR2 FQNEAQ (reference sequence). The CDR3 region has the DNA TGTGCCAGCAGCTTATGGGAGGGAACAGATACGCAGTATTTT. This gives the protein CASSLWEGTDTQYF.

In its sample, this clonotype was seen many times. CDR3 coding DNA: TGCAGCTCAAACCGGGACACCCTAAATGAGCAGTTCTTC. This sequence encodes CSSNRDTLNEQFF. The gene calls are TRBV29-1 and TRBJ2-1; weak D call: TRBD1 (6 bases). V shed 8 bases and J shed 7 bases, with 18 bases lying between them. The germline V gene encodes CDR1 SQVTM and CDR2 ANQGSEA. The CDR3 has 13 residues.

The table lists this clonotype with many counts. The rearrangement uses TRBV7-2 and TRBJ1-5; 8 bases map to TRBD1. This CDR3 contains 15 residues. Per the germline V gene, CDR1 is SGHTA and CDR2 is FQGNSA. V was pared by 7 bases and J by 4 bases, with 9 bases of the junction left unmatched. CDR3 sequence reads: CASTRAGGVNQPQHF. DNA of the CDR3: TGTGCCAGCACCCGGGCAGGGGGCGTAAATCAGCCCCAGCATTTT.

This chain joins TRBV27 and TRBJ2-7, with TRBD1 as a possible D gene (6 bases). Germline V gene data show CDR1 as MNHEY and CDR2 as SMNVEV (reference sequence). The ends were cut back, 5 bases at V and 2 bases at J, with 13 bases in the middle. The CDR3 is 14 amino acids. The CDR3 nucleotides are TGTGCCAGCAGTCCCCGCAGGGGAACCTACGAGCAGTACTTC. Residues: CASSPRRGTYEQYF.

This clonotype came up many times. This chain uses TRBV6-5 with TRBJ1-4; D is undetermined. CDR1 and CDR2 (germline): MNHEY, SVGAGI. V gave up 5 bases and J gave up 8 bases, with 15 bases separating them. The CDR3 length is 14 residues. The CDR3 DNA reads as TGTGCCAGCAGTCGGACCCGTCCGAGCGAAAAACTGTTTTTT. Translating gives CASSRTRPSEKLFF.

This clonotype has ten or more counts. The V gene is TRBV7-9, the J gene TRBJ2-2; D not resolved. The V gene's germline CDR1 is SEHNR and CDR2 FQNEAQ (reference sequence). The CDR3 extends over 14 amino acids. V was clipped by 5 bases and J by 5 bases, with 12 bases between them. The CDR3 reads CASSPGPKTGELFF. In DNA form, the CDR3 reads TGTGCCAGCAGCCCCGGGCCTAAGACCGGGGAGCTGTTTTTT.

Comments on this clonotype: A read error likely explains this, since a far larger clone differs by one base. This chain joins TRBV6-1 and TRBJ2-7; D gene ambiguous. Trimming shortened V by 3 bases and J by 1 base, and 16 bases separated the two germline ends. Germline values: CDR1 MNHNS, CDR2 SASEGT. This CDR3 is 16 amino acids long. CDR3 DNA: TGTGCCAGCAGTGAGTCGCCCCAGACTGTGTCCTACGAGCAGTACTTC. This sequence encodes CASSESPQTVSYEQYF.

This clonotype was recorded at least ten times. The chain recombines TRBV20-1 with TRBJ2-7, with TRBD1 matching 9 bases. The trim removed 5 bases at V and 2 bases at J, leaving 10 bases unmatched. Germline-derived CDR1 and CDR2 are DFQATT and SNEGSKA (reference sequence). This CDR3 spans 15 amino acids. The CDR3 DNA reads as TGCAGTGCTCTCTCGGGGACAGGGTCTACCTACGAGCAGTACTTC. Translating it yields CSALSGTGSTYEQYF.